The 5 T cell receptor beta chains listed next were all sequenced from one sample in a study of blood T cell repertoires in COVID-19. Profiled with immunoSEQ multiplex PCR; TCRdb holds only in-frame clones, not every one. Counted here are about 300,000 clones, around 89% occurring once; the ten biggest clones make up 1.5% to 2%. The sequenced material came from peripheral blood. Receptors originate from a young woman with COVID-19, enrolled during active disease.

The genes are TRBV7-2 and TRBJ1-6; a weak D match, TRBD1 (5 bases). The V and J ends lost 2 bases and 6 bases respectively, with 14 bases between them. CDR1 and CDR2 (germline): SGHTA, FQGNSA. This CDR3 is 16 amino acids long. The CDR3 protein is CASSLNSGGSNSPLHF. CDR3 nucleotides: TGTGCCAGCAGCTTAAATTCGGGGGGTAGTAATTCACCCCTCCACTTT.

The chain combines TRBV4-2 with TRBJ1-6; 9 bases are shared with TRBD1. Per germline, CDR1 LGHNA and CDR2 YNFKEQ. Trimming cost V 5 bases and J 6 bases; bases outside gene matches: 8. The CDR3 runs 16 residues. The CDR3, as DNA: TGTGCCAGCAGCAATGAACCGGGACAGGGTAATTCACCCCTCCACTTT. Protein sequence: CASSNEPGQGNSPLHF.

V usage is TRBV5-1 and J usage is TRBJ1-6; tentatively, D is TRBD1 (5 bases). Trimming shortened V by 0 bases and J by 4 bases, and 14 bases separated the two germline ends. Germline-derived CDR1 and CDR2 are SGHRS and YFSETQ. This CDR3 spans 17 amino acids. The CDR3 loop reads CASSLEVQGSYNSPLHF. In nucleotides, the CDR3 is TGCGCCAGCAGCTTGGAAGTGCAGGGATCGTATAATTCACCCCTCCACTTT.

V and J are TRBV29-1 and TRBJ1-2; 12 bases fit TRBD1. Per germline, CDR1 SQVTM and CDR2 ANQGSEA. The CDR3 extends over 15 amino acids. The ends lost 6 bases at V and 4 bases at J; junction bases unmatched: 9. The CDR3 DNA is TGCAGCGTCGAACCGGGACAGGGGGCCATCTATGGCTACACCTTC. It codes for CSVEPGQGAIYGYTF.

J is TRBJ1-1 and V is TRBV27, with D tentatively TRBD1 (5 bases). Germline V gives CDR1 MNHEY, CDR2 SMNVEV (reference sequence). The CDR3 is 14 amino acids. V lost 4 bases to trimming and J lost 4 bases, with 13 bases between them. The CDR3 spells CASSSSPGFTEAFF. CDR3 nucleotides: TGTGCCAGCAGTTCCTCCCCAGGGTTCACTGAAGCTTTCTTT.